Here is one TCR beta chain with its context. Original processing notes: Reference gene primer amplification gave nucleated cell count estimates. Clones were sequenced by immunoSEQ multiplex PCR, and TCRdb holds only the in-frame ones, with some missing. V, J and clone size are taken as reported in that table, and D and trimming were inferred from the DNA itself. The sample shows a few hundred thousand clones, roughly nine tenths of them seen only once. The data derive from a study of blood T cell repertoires in COVID-19. At the level of the study: Italy, Spain and the United States were the sources of the convalescent and acute COVID-19 samples. Sample material is recorded as cDNA or gDNA derived from T cells, B-cell-depleted T cells, or PBMCs.

This CDR3 comprises 16 residues. Per the germline V gene, CDR1 is MNHNY and CDR2 is SVGAGI (reference sequence). Unmatched junction bases numbered 15, after V lost 5 bases and J lost 8 bases. The receptor comes from a woman aged 35 to 49 who had recovered from COVID-19. V and J are TRBV6-6 and TRBJ1-2; 9 bases agree with TRBD1. Sequences were obtained from peripheral blood. CDR3 in DNA: TGTGCCAGCAGTCTCGCTCAAGGGACAGGGCGCGAAGGCTACACCTTC. Translated: CASSLAQGTGREGYTF.